This T cell receptor beta chain was captured in a study of beta chain features in type 1 diabetes (dated by TCRdb to 2017 to 2018). General notes on the study: Mean age, gender distribution, total cell number and subset yield were not different between patients and healthy donors. The study compared the TCRB repertoires of sorted circulating CD4+ T cell subsets in recently diagnosed type 1 diabetes patients with those in matched healthy donors. A total of about 100,000,000 sorted cells were examined across all samples, and RNA yield correlated strongly with the number of cells per subset. Regulatory and stem cell-like memory subsets were obtained from only 8 patients and about 8 healthy donors, while naive and central memory subsets were obtained from all 30 or so donors. Study-level results and caveats: Because small numbers of individuals were included in the HLA sub-analyses, any influence of HLA type on TCRB rearrangement was left unresolved. Because cDNA rather than genomic DNA was sequenced, highly expressing activated cells could have been over-represented, although no difference in activation and CD3 levels was found between groups. At VDJ recombination sites, patients with type 1 diabetes made fewer insertions and deleted more nucleotides, a pattern implying thymic rearrangement abnormalities. The naive, central memory and regulatory TCRB repertoires appeared to resemble one another more closely among patients than among healthy donors. A moderate but significant shortening of TCRB CDR3 length was observed in type 1 diabetes patients in all four CD4+ subsets. Shorter templates might be favored by PCR, yet because patient and control samples were amplified and corrected together, any such skew would affect both groups equally.

This clone was seen only a few times. No antigen is known for it. Base qualities were left out, and no much larger clone turns up one base away. V was cut back by 2 bases and J by 10 bases, leaving a gap of 12 bases between them. Per the germline V gene, MNHEY is the CDR1 and SVGAGI is the CDR2. The CDR3 spans 13 residues, from the cysteine through the phenylalanine. The only DNA kept is the CDR3, 39 bases in frame from the first base. A single peripheral blood draw of around 0.11 L on average was collected from each donor into heparinised tubes. Naive, central memory, regulatory and stem cell-like memory CD4+ T cells were sorted on a BD FACSAria II using a panel including CD45RO, CCR7, CD25, CD127, CD95 and CD27. Purity was above 95% for every sorted population. Right away, PBMCs were isolated by Lymphoprep density gradient centrifugation and were stained directly, with no culture step. So that batch effects would be minimized, each experiment stained and sorted samples in pairs, pairing one healthy donor with one patient.

The entire amount of isolated RNA was reverse transcribed using the High Capacity cDNA Reverse Transcription Kit, so the sequenced TCRB transcripts were expressed ones. Naive, central memory and regulatory T cell samples underwent deep immunoSEQ sequencing, averaging about 3.57 million total reads per sample. Sorted cells were lysed in RLT buffer and RNA was extracted with DNase-treated RNeasy Micro or Mini kits, depending on cell number. Each cell subset was processed on its own to prevent cross-contamination, while patient and healthy donor samples were processed together. TCRB sequences were amplified from cDNA with the immunoSEQ multiplex PCR, producing 87-bp fragments spanning the CDR3 region. Sequencing of the amplicons was performed on the Illumina HiSeq platform. On the study's bioinformatics: PCR bias was corrected computationally using synthetic template baselines, and reads within Hamming distance 2 were collapsed, with unmergeable singletons discarded. Reads were aligned to IMGT to assign V, D and J genes, CDR3 length, and insertions or deletions at six rearrangement sites. Clonotype counts were normalized to sorted cell number within each subset before computing true diversity and Gini coefficients with the tcR R package. Repertoire sharing was quantified using the overlap coefficient calculated on TCRB nucleotide sequences. Out-of-frame TCRB sequences from naive cells were analyzed to stand in for the pre-selection repertoire. Entries here come from immuneACCESS through TCRdb and include only in-frame sequences with V and J called. Some clones fail to appear in such tables; in the studies checked, an unresolved V gene covers under half of the shortfall, and the cause of the remainder is unknown. V, J and clone size are those of that table, while D and trimming were read from the DNA. This sample gives 250,000 to 350,000 clones in total; around 16% of them show up just once. The top ten hold around 0.015% of the sample.

This receptor chain uses TRBV6-5 and TRBJ2-1; too little of a D gene remains to name it. This clonotype was sampled from a man younger than 30 with type 1 diabetes. The specimen was naive CD4+ T cells from blood. According to the study, the label for this sample's cell subset or site signals: true naive CD4+ T cells. The CDR3 reads CASSYLLGREQFF. The DNA is as follows: TGTGCCAGCAGTTACCTCTTGGGCAGGGAGCAGTTCTTC.